The clone carrying this TCR beta chain was seen a few times. Its cognate antigen is unknown. The sample is drawn from a study of CD8 T cells in Susac syndrome. Findings and limits, study-wide: The study conceded that its TCR sequencing and HLA analysis involved relatively few individuals.

CD8+ and CD4+ T cells were negatively isolated; TEMRA cells were FACS-enriched. With random hexamers, reverse transcription was performed on about 0.45 to 1 ug of RNA. Amplification of the TCR beta CDR3 was carried out by immunoSEQ multiplex PCR, which spanned a total of 54 Vbeta and 13 Jbeta segments. TCRdb used MiXCR to reprocess the immunoSEQ multiplex PCR reads, holding one entry per CDR3 protein. The table includes 250,000 to 300,000 distinct CDR3 sequences, 85% detected once. V gave up 4 bases and J gave up 0 bases; unmatched junction bases: 0. The germline CDR1 and CDR2 sequences are MNHEY and SMNVEV (reference sequence). The CDR3 runs to 15 residues.

This sequence was found in a human donor with multiple sclerosis. The chain recombines TRBV27 with TRBJ2-2; 9 positions agree with TRBD1. Input material: CD8+ T cells from PBMCs. The CDR3: CASSWDRANTGELFF. The DNA of the CDR3 is TGTGCCAGCAGTTGGGACAGGGCGAACACCGGGGAGCTGTTTTTT.